The present entry profiles one TCR beta chain with its context. Original analysis: Amplified reference gene primers provided the basis for estimating nucleated cell counts. Assay: immunoSEQ multiplex PCR; the TCRdb copy retains only in-frame clones and omits some. V and J calls and clone size follow that table, whereas D and trimming were derived from the DNA. The profile shows around 200,000 clones, over 70% of them singletons. The data belong to a study of blood T cell repertoires in COVID-19. Study in general: The United States, Italy and Spain were the sources of the acute and convalescent COVID-19 samples. T cells, B-cell-depleted T cells, or PBMCs provided the cDNA or gDNA that served as material.

Sequencing was performed on peripheral blood. This clonotype was obtained from a woman aged 70-85 years with acute or convalescent COVID-19.

Written as DNA, the CDR3 is TGCGCCAGCAGCTTGGGGACTAGCGGAAACACAGATACGCAGTATTTT. Its translation is CASSLGTSGNTDTQYF. The V and J genes are TRBV5-1 and TRBJ2-3; 10 bases are shared with TRBD2. V dropped 0 bases and J dropped 2; count of bases not matched to a gene: 3. This CDR3 region has 16 residues. Germline CDR1 reads SGHRS; CDR2 reads YFSETQ. The full variable domain, rest sourced from reference TRBV5-1 and TRBJ2-3, is KAGVTQTPRYLIKTRGQQVTLSCSPISGHRSVSWYQQTPGQGLQFLFEYFSETQRNKGNFPGRFSGRQFSNSRSEMNVSTLELGDSALYLCASSLGTSGNTDTQYFGPGTRLTVL.